This TCR beta chain was captured in a study of vaccination and CD4 T cells after COVID-19. Study-level results: Median 86.3% of reactive clones detected in convalescent patients emerged only post-vaccination.

Turning to this clonotype: Its antigen is unknown.

Sequence data for DNA of cultured CD4+ T cells were generated by the Oncomine TCR Beta short-read assay. TCRdb recomputed calls from the PCR reads with MiXCR, one row per CDR3 protein. The sample holds 6,000 to 8,000 distinct CDR3 sequences, about 70% seen once. This sample's treatment: approximately nine-day PBMC culture with coronavirus spike peptide pools or control peptides (ViraFEST assay). With V trimmed by 4 bases and J by 3 bases, 6 bases remained unmatched. The CDR3 is 16 amino acids. Germline loops: CDR1 SEHNR, CDR2 FQNEAQ (reference sequence). This TCR came from a human donor with COVID-19. The sequencing used cultured CD4+ T cells from blood, collected after SARS-CoV-2 vaccination. The rearrangement joins TRBV7-9 to TRBJ1-2, with TRBD1 identical over 12 bases. This CDR3 is CASSWGGTGGDYGYTF. CDR3 coding DNA: TGTGCCAGCAGCTGGGGAGGGACAGGGGGCGACTATGGCTACACCTTC.